This paragraph reports one T cell receptor (beta chain). Its antigen is as yet unknown. Sequencing was performed with immunoSEQ multiplex PCR; in TCRdb, only in-frame clones are kept and a portion is missing. This repertoire shows 60,000 or so clones, roughly four fifths found once; its top ten account for 4.7%. Germline CDR1 and CDR2: SGHTA and FQGNSA. Germline trimming cut 6 bases from V and 0 bases from J; bases unmatched to any gene: 7. The CDR3 runs to 16 residues. This sample was included in a study of T cells in localized non-small cell lung cancer. General observations from the study: Multi-region tumor sequencing was not done, so intratumor heterogeneity could not be excluded. Adjacent lung held a median approximately 50 of the top 100 tumor clones. Clonality of T cells reached its maximum in uninvolved adjacent lung, surpassing tumor.

This TCR was recovered from a man between 40 and 70 years old with stage II lung adenocarcinoma. This specimen consisted of PBMCs, obtained before any cancer treatment. J is TRBJ2-3 and V is TRBV7-2, with 9 bases fitting TRBD2. CDR3 protein: CASRPGLALSTDTQYF. The DNA of the CDR3 is TGTGCCAGCAGACCCGGACTAGCGCTCAGCACAGATACGCAGTATTTT.